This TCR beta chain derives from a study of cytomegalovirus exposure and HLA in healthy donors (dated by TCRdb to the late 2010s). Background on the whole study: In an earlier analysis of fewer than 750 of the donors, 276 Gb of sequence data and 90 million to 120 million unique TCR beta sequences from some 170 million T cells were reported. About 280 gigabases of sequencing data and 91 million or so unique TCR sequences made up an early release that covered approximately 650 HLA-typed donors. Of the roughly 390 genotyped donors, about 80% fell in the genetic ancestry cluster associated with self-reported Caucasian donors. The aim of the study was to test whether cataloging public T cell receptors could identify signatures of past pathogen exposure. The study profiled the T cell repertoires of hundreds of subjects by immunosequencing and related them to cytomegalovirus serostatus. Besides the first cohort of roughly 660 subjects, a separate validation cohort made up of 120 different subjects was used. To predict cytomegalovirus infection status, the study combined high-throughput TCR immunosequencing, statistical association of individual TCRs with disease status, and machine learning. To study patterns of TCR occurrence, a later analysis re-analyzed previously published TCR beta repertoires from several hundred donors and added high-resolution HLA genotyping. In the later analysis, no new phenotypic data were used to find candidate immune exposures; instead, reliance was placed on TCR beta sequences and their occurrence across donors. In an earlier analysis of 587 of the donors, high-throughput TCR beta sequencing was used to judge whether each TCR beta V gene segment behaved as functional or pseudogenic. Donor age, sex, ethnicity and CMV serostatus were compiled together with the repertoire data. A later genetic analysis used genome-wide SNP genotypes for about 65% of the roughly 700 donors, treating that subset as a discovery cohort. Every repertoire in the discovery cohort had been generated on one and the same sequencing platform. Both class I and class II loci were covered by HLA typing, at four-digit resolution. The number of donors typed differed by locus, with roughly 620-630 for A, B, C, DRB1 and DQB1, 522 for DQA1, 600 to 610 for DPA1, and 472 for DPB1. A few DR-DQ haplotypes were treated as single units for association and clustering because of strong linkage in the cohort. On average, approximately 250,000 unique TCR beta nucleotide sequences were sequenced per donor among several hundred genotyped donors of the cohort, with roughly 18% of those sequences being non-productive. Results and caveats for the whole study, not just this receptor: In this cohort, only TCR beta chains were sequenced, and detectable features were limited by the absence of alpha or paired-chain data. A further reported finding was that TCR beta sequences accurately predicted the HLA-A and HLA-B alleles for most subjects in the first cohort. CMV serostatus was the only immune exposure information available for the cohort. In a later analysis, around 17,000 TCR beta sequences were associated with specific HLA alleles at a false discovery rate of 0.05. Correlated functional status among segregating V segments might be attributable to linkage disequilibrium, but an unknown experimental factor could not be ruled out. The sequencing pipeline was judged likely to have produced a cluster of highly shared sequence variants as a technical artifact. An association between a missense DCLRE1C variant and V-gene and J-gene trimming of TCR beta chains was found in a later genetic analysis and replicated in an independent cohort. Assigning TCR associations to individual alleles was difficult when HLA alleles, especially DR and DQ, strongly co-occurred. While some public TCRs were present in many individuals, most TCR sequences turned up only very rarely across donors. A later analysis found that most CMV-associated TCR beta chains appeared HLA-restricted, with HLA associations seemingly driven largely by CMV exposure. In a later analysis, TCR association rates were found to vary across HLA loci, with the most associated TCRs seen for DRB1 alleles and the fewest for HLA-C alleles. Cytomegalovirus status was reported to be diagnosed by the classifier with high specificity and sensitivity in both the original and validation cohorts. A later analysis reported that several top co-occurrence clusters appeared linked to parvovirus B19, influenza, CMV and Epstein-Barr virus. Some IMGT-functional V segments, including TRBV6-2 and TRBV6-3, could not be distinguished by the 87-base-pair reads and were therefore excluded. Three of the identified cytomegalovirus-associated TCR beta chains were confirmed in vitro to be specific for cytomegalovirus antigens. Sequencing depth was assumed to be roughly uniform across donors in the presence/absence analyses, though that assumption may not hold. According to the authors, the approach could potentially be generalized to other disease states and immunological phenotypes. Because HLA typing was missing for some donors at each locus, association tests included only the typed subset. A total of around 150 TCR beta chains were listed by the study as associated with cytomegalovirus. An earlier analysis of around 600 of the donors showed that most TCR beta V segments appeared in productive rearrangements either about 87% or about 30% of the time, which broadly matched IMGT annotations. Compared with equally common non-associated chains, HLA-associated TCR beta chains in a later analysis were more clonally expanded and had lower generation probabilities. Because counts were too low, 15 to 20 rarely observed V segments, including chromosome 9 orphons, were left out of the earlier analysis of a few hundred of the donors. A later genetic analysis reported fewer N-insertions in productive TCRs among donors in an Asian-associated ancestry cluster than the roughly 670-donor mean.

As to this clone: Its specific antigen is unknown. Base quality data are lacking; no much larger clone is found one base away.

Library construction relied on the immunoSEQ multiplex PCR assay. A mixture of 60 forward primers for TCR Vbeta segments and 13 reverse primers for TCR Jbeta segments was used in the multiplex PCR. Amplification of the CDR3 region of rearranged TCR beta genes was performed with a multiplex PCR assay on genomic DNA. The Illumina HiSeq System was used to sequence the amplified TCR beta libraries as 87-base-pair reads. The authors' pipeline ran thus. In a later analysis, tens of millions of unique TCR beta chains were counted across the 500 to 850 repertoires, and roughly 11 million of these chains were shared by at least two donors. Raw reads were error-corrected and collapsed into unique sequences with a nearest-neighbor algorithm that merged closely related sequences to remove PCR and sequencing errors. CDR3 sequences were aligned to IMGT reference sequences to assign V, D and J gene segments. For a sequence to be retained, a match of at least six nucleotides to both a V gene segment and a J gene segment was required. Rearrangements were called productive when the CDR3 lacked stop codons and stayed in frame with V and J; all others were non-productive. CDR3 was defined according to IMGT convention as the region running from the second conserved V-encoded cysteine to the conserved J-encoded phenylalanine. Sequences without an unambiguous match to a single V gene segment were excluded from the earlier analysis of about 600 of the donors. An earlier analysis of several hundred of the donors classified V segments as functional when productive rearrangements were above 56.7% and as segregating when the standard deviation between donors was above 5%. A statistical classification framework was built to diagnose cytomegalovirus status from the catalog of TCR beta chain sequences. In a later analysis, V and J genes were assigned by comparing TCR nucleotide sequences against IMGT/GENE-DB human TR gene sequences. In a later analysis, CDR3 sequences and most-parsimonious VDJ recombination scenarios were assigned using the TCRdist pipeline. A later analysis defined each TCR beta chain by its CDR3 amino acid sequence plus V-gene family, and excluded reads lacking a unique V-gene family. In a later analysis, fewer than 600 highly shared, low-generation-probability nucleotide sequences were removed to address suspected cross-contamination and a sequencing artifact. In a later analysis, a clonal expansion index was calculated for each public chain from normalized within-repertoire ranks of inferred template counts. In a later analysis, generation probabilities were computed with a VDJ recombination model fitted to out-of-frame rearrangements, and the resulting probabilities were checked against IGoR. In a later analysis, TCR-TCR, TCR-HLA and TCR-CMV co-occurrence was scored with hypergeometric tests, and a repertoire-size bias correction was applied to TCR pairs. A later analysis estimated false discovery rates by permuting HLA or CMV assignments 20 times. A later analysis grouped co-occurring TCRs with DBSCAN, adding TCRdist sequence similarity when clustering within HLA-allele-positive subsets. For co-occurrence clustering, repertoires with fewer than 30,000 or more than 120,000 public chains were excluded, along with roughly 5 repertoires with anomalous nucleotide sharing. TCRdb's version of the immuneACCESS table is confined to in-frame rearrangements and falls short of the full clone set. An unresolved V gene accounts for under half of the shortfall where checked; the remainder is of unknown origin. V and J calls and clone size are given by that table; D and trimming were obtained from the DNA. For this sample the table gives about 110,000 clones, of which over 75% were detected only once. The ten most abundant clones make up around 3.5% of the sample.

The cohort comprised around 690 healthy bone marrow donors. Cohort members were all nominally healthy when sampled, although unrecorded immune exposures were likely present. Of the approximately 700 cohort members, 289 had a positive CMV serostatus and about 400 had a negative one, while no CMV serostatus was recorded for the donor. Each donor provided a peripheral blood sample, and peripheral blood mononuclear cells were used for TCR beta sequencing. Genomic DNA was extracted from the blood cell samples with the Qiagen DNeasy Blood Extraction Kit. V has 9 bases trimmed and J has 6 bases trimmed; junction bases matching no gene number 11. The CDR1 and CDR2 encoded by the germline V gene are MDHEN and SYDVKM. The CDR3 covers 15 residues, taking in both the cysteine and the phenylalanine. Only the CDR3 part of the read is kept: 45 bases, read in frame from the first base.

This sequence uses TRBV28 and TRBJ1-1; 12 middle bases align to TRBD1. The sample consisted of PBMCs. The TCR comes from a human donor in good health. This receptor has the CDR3 CASTETGTGGSEAFF. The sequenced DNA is TGTGCCAGTACTGAAACCGGGACAGGGGGCTCTGAAGCTTTCTTT.